The 2 T cell receptor beta chains given below trace back to one sample, sequenced in a study of blood T cell repertoires in COVID-19. Assay used: immunoSEQ multiplex PCR; TCRdb lists only in-frame clones, some missing. In the table there are about 180,000 clones, 85% of which are singletons. The sample consisted of peripheral blood. The receptors originated from a woman aged 50 to 60 with COVID-19, enrolled during active disease.

The gene calls are TRBV21-1 and TRBJ2-1; the table's D call, TRBD2, was not checked against the DNA. TRBV21-1 is classified as a pseudogene. The CDR3 is 15 amino acids. CDR3 DNA sequence: TGTGCCAGCAGCCACGGGACTAGCGGGTACAATGAGCAGTTCTTC. Amino acids: CASSHGTSGYNEQFF.

The chain has TRBV9 and TRBJ2-3; 7 nucleotides line up with TRBD2. The CDR3 runs to 15 residues. Germline CDR1 reads SGDLS; CDR2 reads YYNGEE. J was trimmed by 4 bases and V by 6 bases; bases with no gene match: 11. CDR3 residues: CASNNGKRGADTQYF. In nucleotides, the CDR3 is TGTGCCAGCAACAATGGGAAACGGGGGGCAGATACGCAGTATTTT.